The rows below give T cell receptor beta chains drawn from one sample of a study of shared clonotypes between healthy human individuals. TCRdb's table, derived via immunoSEQ multiplex PCR, lists solely in-frame clones and lacks some. The sample has about 2.3 million clones; 85% to 95% are singletons. Sequencing was performed on naive CD4+ T cells from PBMCs. The receptor set was obtained from a man between 18 and 29 years old in good health. Some clones in this sample may be carry-over from other donors' samples. Each CDR3 is given with its conserved first and last residue.

TRBV7-2,TRBJ2-1,CAVAAVYNEQFF
TRBV5-6,TRBJ2-7,CASSLLSGRALGEQYF
TRBV7-2,TRBJ2-7,CASSFVGTGGTYEQYF
TRBV11-2,TRBJ2-3,CASSLPGGAQYF
TRBV28,TRBJ2-2,CASSSPGQGAFGGELFF
TRBV5-1,TRBJ2-2,CASSLAQHHSGELFF
TRBV5-6,TRBJ2-6,CASRLTSGRAGANVLTF
TRBV6-5,TRBJ2-1,CASKGTSGSYNEQFF
TRBV6-1,TRBJ2-7,CASSEAPTRNEQYF
TRBV18,TRBJ2-7,CASSPAGSYEQYF
TRBV11-3,TRBJ2-5,CASSQDAWKAQYF
TRBV11-2,TRBJ1-2,CASSSGTDYYGYTF
TRBV4-1,TRBJ2-2,CASSSGQGRTGELFF